These 22 T cell receptor beta chains were sequenced from one sample in a study of blood T cell repertoires in COVID-19 (dated by TCRdb to the early 2020s). The library was obtained by the immunoSEQ multiplex PCR assay. This immuneACCESS table, as held by TCRdb, lists in-frame sequences with V and J called but not all clones. Of the missing ones, under half trace to an unresolved V gene in checked studies; the others have no known cause. The sample includes approximately 130,000 clones, with about 89% observed a single time. 2% to 2.5% of the sample lies in the top ten. Sequenced: peripheral blood. All receptors come from a man aged 50-60 years with active COVID-19.

In its sample, this clone was seen once. The J gene is TRBJ1-2, the V gene TRBV27; 7 positions match TRBD1. The CDR3 runs 14 residues. V shed 5 bases, J shed 6 bases, and the junction held 9 bases outside the gene matches. Germline V gives CDR1 MNHEY, CDR2 SMNVEV (reference sequence). The CDR3 region has the DNA TGTGCCAGCAGTCCCCGGGACAGCTTTGATGGCTACACCTTC. Its translation: CASSPRDSFDGYTF.

The chain links TRBV30 to TRBJ2-5; 7 positions agree with TRBD1. CDR1 is GTSNPN and CDR2 is SVGIG in the germline V gene (reference sequence). The CDR3 totals 15 residues. The V segment lost 3 bases and the J segment 0 bases; nucleotides outside the gene matches: 7. The CDR3 here is CAWSPGQNYQETQYF. Here the CDR3 DNA reads TGTGCCTGGAGCCCGGGACAGAACTACCAAGAGACCCAGTACTTC. Complete variable domain (other parts from reference TRBV30 and TRBJ2-5): SQTIHQWPATLVQPVGSPLSLECTVEGTSNPNLYWYRQAAGRGLQLLFYSVGIGQISSEVPQNLSASRPQDRQFILSSKKLLLSDSGFYLCAWSPGQNYQETQYFGPGTRLLVL.

The J gene is TRBJ1-2, the V gene TRBV3-1 (or the pseudogene TRBV3-2); D ambiguous. CDR1 LGHDT and CDR2 YNNKEL come from the germline V gene (reference sequence). The CDR3 is 14 residues long. V was trimmed by 0 bases and J by 8 bases, leaving 13 bases between them. CDR3 coding DNA: TGTGCCAGCAGCCAAGATTCCAAGGGAGCCGGCTACACCTTC. The encoded protein is CASSQDSKGAGYTF.

The J gene is TRBJ2-2, the V gene TRBV12-3 or TRBV12-4; D perhaps matches TRBD2 (5 bases). Trimming cost V 7 bases and J 1 base, with 7 bases left between them. This CDR3 is built from 13 residues. The CDR3 spells CASMRVNTGELFF. The CDR3 DNA reads TGTGCCAGCATGCGGGTGAACACCGGGGAGCTGTTTTTT.

The rearrangement uses TRBV9 and TRBJ1-2; D may be TRBD1 (5 bases). The V end was cut by 4 bases, the J end by 4 bases, with 23 bases between. The CDR3 is made up of 17 amino acids. Germline loops: CDR1 SGDLS, CDR2 YYNGEE. CDR3 DNA sequence: TGTGCCAGCAGCCCCCTATCGTCGCGGGGGAATACCTATGGCTACACCTTC. This encodes CASSPLSSRGNTYGYTF.

V and J are TRBV11-3 and TRBJ2-2, with 7 nucleotides matching TRBD2. Germline V gene sequence: CDR1 SGHNT, CDR2 YENEEA. This CDR3 contains 15 residues. The V and J ends lost 3 bases and 0 bases, in that order; junction bases with no gene match: 1. The CDR3 spells CASSLGGTNTGELFF. The CDR3 DNA sequence: TGTGCCAGCAGCTTGGGAGGGACGAACACCGGGGAGCTGTTTTTT. The full variable domain, in which reference TRBV11-3 and TRBJ2-2 provide the parts outside the CDR3, is EAGVVQSPRYKIIEKKQPVAFWCNPISGHNTLYWYLQNLGQGPELLIRYENEEAVDDSQLPKDRFSAERLKGVDSTLKIQPAELGDSAVYLCASSLGGTNTGELFFGEGSRLTVL.

This chain joins TRBV5-4 and TRBJ1-4, with 8 nucleotides matching TRBD1. This CDR3 is 15 amino acids long. In germline, CDR1 is SGHNT, CDR2 YYREEE (reference sequence). The junction had 3 bases not matched to a gene; V was cut back by 3 bases and J by 2 bases. CDR3 sequence reads: CASSYDRGTNEKLFF. In nucleotides, the CDR3 is TGTGCCAGCAGCTATGACAGGGGTACTAATGAAAAACTGTTTTTT.

The V gene is TRBV2, the J gene TRBJ1-2; possibly TRBD1 for D (5 bases). Germline CDR1 is SNHLY and CDR2 is FYNNEI. V gave up 8 bases and J gave up 1 base, with 14 bases separating them. This CDR3 has 14 amino acids. CDR3 in DNA: TGTGCCAGCGTGGGAACAGGCTTTAACTATGGCTACACCTTC. This gives the protein CASVGTGFNYGYTF.

This clone was observed once. The chain recombines TRBV7-6 with TRBJ2-7; 10 bases match TRBD1. The germline gives CDR1 SGHVS, CDR2 FNYEAQ. Trimming at V came to 5 bases and at J to 0 bases, leaving 4 bases not matched to a gene. CDR3 length: 15 residues. CDR3 nucleotides: TGTGCCAGCAGCCAGGGGACAGGGGCCTCCTACGAGCAGTACTTC. Protein sequence: CASSQGTGASYEQYF.

The chain recombines TRBV9 with TRBJ2-2, with D uncertain. V lost 1 base to trimming and J lost 4 bases, with 5 bases between them. The CDR3 loop spans 13 amino acids. From germline, CDR1 is SGDLS and CDR2 YYNGEE. The CDR3 loop is CASSVIRTGELFF. The CDR3 region has the DNA TGTGCCAGCAGCGTAATCCGCACCGGGGAGCTGTTTTTT.

The chain links TRBV4-3 to TRBJ2-3, with TRBD2 matching 8 bases. V was clipped by 4 bases and J by 5 bases; unmatched bases: 11. Germline values: CDR1 LGHNA, CDR2 YSLEER. CDR3 length: 16 residues. In DNA form, the CDR3 reads TGCGCCAGCAGCCCTCGGAGGGCGGGGGGAATAGATACGCAGTATTTT. Its translation is CASSPRRAGGIDTQYF.

This rearrangement joins TRBV20-1 to TRBJ2-5; 9 bases match TRBD2. The germline gives CDR1 DFQATT, CDR2 SNEGSKA (reference sequence). V shed 3 bases, J shed 5 bases, and the junction held 4 bases outside the gene matches. The CDR3 sequence is 13 residues long. In DNA, the CDR3 is TGCAGTGCTAGTCTAGCGGGGAGTGAGACCCAGTACTTC. Residues: CSASLAGSETQYF.

The rearrangement joins TRBV6-5 to TRBJ1-1; 10 positions match TRBD1. The CDR3 extends over 15 amino acids. After removal of 5 bases from V and 5 bases from J, the junction contained 8 bases not matched to a gene. Per the germline V gene, CDR1 is MNHEY and CDR2 is SVGAGI. CDR3 region: CASSHTTGGGTEAFF. The CDR3 DNA reads as TGTGCCAGCAGTCATACGACAGGGGGCGGAACTGAAGCTTTCTTT.

The rearrangement links TRBV5-5 to TRBJ2-2; tentative D call: TRBD2 (5 bases). Germline CDR1 is SGHKS and CDR2 is YYEKEE (reference sequence). This CDR3 region has 16 residues. V was pared by 0 bases and J by 0 bases, with 9 bases between. DNA of the CDR3: TGTGCCAGCAGCTTGGCAGGAGGCGCGAACACCGGGGAGCTGTTTTTT. Encoded protein: CASSLAGGANTGELFF.

The chain joins TRBV7-2 to TRBJ2-7; 7 bases line up with TRBD2. V trimming: 6 bases; J trimming: 2 bases; junction bases outside the gene matches: 7. CDR1 is SGHTA and CDR2 is FQGNSA in the germline V gene. The CDR3 totals 14 residues. The DNA of the CDR3 is TGTGCCAGCAGTGGGGGGGTCGGCCCCTACGAGCAGTACTTC. Translation: CASSGGVGPYEQYF.

This clone was seen a single time. The chain combines TRBV14 with TRBJ1-2, with D perhaps matching TRBD1 (5 bases). Germline V gives CDR1 SGHDN, CDR2 FVKESK. Trimming shortened V by 0 bases and J by 3 bases, and 8 bases separated the two germline ends. The CDR3 extends over 14 amino acids. The CDR3 region has the DNA TGTGCCAGCAGCCAAGAGGGCAGGGACTATGGCTACACCTTC. Protein: CASSQEGRDYGYTF.

This chain joins TRBV14 and TRBJ2-3; D not resolved. The V end was cut by 4 bases, the J end by 0 bases, with 11 bases between. The CDR3 consists of 15 residues. Per the germline V gene, CDR1 is SGHDN and CDR2 is FVKESK. CDR3 nucleotides: TGTGCCAGCAGCCCCGGCGAGGCTAGCACAGATACGCAGTATTTT. Protein sequence: CASSPGEASTDTQYF. The full variable domain, with the rest looked up from reference TRBV14 and TRBJ2-3, is EAGVTQFPSHSVIEKGQTVTLRCDPISGHDNLYWYRRVMGKEIKFLLHFVKESKQDESGMPNNRFLAERTGGTYSTLKVQPAELEDSGVYFCASSPGEASTDTQYFGPGTRLTVL.

V is TRBV10-3 and J is TRBJ1-4; 8 bases are a match to TRBD1. The CDR3 extends over 14 amino acids. Looked up from germline, CDR1 is ENHRY and CDR2 is SYGVKD. V lost 10 bases and J lost 8; bases outside the gene matches: 12. CDR3 DNA: TGTGCCACCCCCCCCCAGGGGGCGAGAGAAAAACTGTTTTTT. Its protein is CATPPQGAREKLFF.

V gene TRBV30 combines with J gene TRBJ2-1, with D perhaps matching TRBD2 (6 bases). With 0 bases removed from V and 9 bases from J, the gap between germline ends came to 12 bases. This CDR3 is built from 13 residues. Germline CDR1 reads GTSNPN; CDR2 reads SVGIG (reference sequence). CDR3 DNA: TGTGCCTGGAGTGTACGAACCGGGGGTGAGCAGTTCTTC. Amino acids: CAWSVRTGGEQFF.

The V and J genes are TRBV3-1 (or the pseudogene TRBV3-2) and TRBJ2-7; no firm D call. Germline assignment: CDR1 LGHDT and CDR2 YNNKEL (reference sequence). The CDR3 is made up of 12 amino acids. Trimming shortened V by 4 bases and J by 2 bases, and 6 bases separated the two germline ends. The CDR3 region is CASSPGAYEQYF. In DNA form, the CDR3 reads TGTGCCAGCAGCCCCGGTGCCTACGAGCAGTACTTC.

The rearrangement links TRBV18 to TRBJ1-3, with D possibly matching TRBD1 (6 bases). CDR1 is KGHSH and CDR2 is LQKENI in the germline V gene. There are 15 residues in the CDR3. Between the trimmed V and J ends, which lost 6 bases and 2 bases, there was a span of 14 bases. The CDR3 loop reads CASSLDRGPGNTIYF. The CDR3 nucleotides read TGTGCCAGCTCCCTGGACAGAGGCCCTGGAAACACCATATATTTT.

This clone occurred once. The chain carries TRBV29-1 and TRBJ2-2, with D unresolved. CDR1 SQVTM and CDR2 ANQGSEA come from the germline V gene. V was shortened by 4 bases and J by 2 bases, with 8 bases between the two germline ends. The length of the CDR3 is 13 residues. DNA for the CDR3: TGCAGCGTTGGTCGCAGTAACACCGGGGAGCTGTTTTTT. Amino acid sequence: CSVGRSNTGELFF.